Presented here are 30 T cell receptor beta chains from one specimen sequenced in a study of OX40 agonist ivuxolimab in advanced cancers. Clones were read by immunoSEQ multiplex PCR, and TCRdb kept only the in-frame ones, dropping some. The sample consists of more than 55,000 clones, around four fifths of them appearing once. The sequencing here drew on CD4+ or CD8+ T cells sorted from blood, taken in a trial of the OX40 agonist ivuxolimab. These receptors came from an adult with an advanced solid tumor such as melanoma, head and neck, liver or kidney cancer.

The gene calls are TRBV18 and TRBJ2-7; no clear D gene. The CDR3 has 15 residues. V was cut by 2 bases and J by 0 bases, with 11 bases left in between. CDR1 is KGHSH, CDR2 LQKENI, per germline. The DNA of the CDR3 is TGTGCCAGCTCACCAATTGTCGATAGCTCCTACGAGCAGTACTTC. As protein: CASSPIVDSSYEQYF.

V gene TRBV2 combines with J gene TRBJ1-1; tentative D call: TRBD1 (6 bases). The CDR3 runs 13 residues. Germline CDR1 reads SNHLY; CDR2 reads FYNNEI. V was shortened by 10 bases and J by 0 bases, with 12 bases between the two germline ends. This CDR3 reads CATSGQMNTEAFF. In nucleotides, the CDR3 is TGTGCCACTAGTGGACAGATGAACACTGAAGCTTTCTTT. Variable domain in full (rest from reference TRBV2 and TRBJ1-1): EPEVTQTPSHQVTQMGQEVILRCVPISNHLYFYWYRQILGQKVEFLVSFYNNEISEKSEIFDDQFSVERPDGSNFTLKIRSTKLEDSAMYFCATSGQMNTEAFFGQGTRLTVV.

The chain has TRBV27 and TRBJ1-1, with D perhaps TRBD1 (5 bases). CDR1 is MNHEY and CDR2 is SMNVEV in the germline V gene (reference sequence). The CDR3 runs 15 residues. Trimming took 7 bases from V and 1 from J, leaving 16 bases between them. The CDR3 loop reads CASKILGGGNTEAFF. The CDR3, as DNA: TGTGCCAGCAAGATCCTCGGGGGGGGGAACACTGAAGCTTTCTTT.

This chain links TRBV5-5 with TRBJ2-3; 9 bases are a match to TRBD2. The CDR3 runs 17 residues. The germline V gene encodes CDR1 SGHKS and CDR2 YYEKEE (reference sequence). V shed 1 base, J shed 2 bases, and the junction held 8 bases outside the gene matches. CDR3 DNA: TGTGCCAGCAGCTTGACTCCAGCGGGGGGACCCACAGATACGCAGTATTTT. It yields the protein CASSLTPAGGPTDTQYF.

This clone was counted between two and nine times. The rearrangement links TRBV9 to TRBJ2-6, with a possible D match to TRBD2 (6 bases). V lost 4 bases, J lost 1 base, and 15 bases lay in between. The length of the CDR3 is 17 residues. CDR1 and CDR2 from the germline V gene are SGDLS and YYNGEE. The CDR3 DNA follows: TGTGCCAGCAGCCCGCGGGGTATGGTTTCTGGGGCCAACGTCCTGACTTTC. Translating gives CASSPRGMVSGANVLTF.

This rearrangement joins TRBV19 to TRBJ2-3; perhaps TRBD1 as D (6 bases). This CDR3 spans 16 amino acids. CDR1 LNHDA and CDR2 SQIVND come from the germline V gene (reference sequence). V shed 1 base and J shed 0 bases, with 11 bases lying between them. CDR3 sequence: CASSIVTGRSTDTQYF. The DNA of the CDR3 is TGTGCCAGTAGTATAGTCACAGGGCGGAGCACAGATACGCAGTATTTT.

This chain uses TRBV10-3 with TRBJ2-1; 10 nucleotides align to TRBD2. Germline CDR1 reads ENHRY; CDR2 reads SYGVKD. The CDR3 runs to 15 residues. The junction had 12 bases not matched to a gene; V was cut back by 8 bases and J by 8 bases. The CDR3 sequence is CAIGLASGGLDEQFF. The CDR3, as DNA: TGTGCCATCGGCCTAGCTAGCGGGGGCCTCGATGAGCAGTTCTTC.

By share, this clone ranks as medium-sized. V gene TRBV7-8 combines with J gene TRBJ1-1, with a tentative D call TRBD1 (6 bases). This CDR3 spans 15 amino acids. CDR1 is SGHVS and CDR2 is FQNEAQ in the germline V gene. Between the trimmed V and J ends, which lost 5 bases and 0 bases, there was a span of 13 bases. The CDR3 reads CASSLDRPLNTEAFF. The CDR3 region has the DNA TGTGCCAGCAGCCTCGACAGGCCTTTGAACACTGAAGCTTTCTTT.

This chain links TRBV28 with TRBJ1-5; D may be TRBD1 (6 bases). Trimming took 6 bases from V and 9 from J, leaving 21 bases between them. The germline CDR1 and CDR2 sequences are MDHEN and SYDVKM. CDR3 length: 15 residues. The CDR3 region is CASRDSTGPGRPQHF. The CDR3 nucleotides read TGTGCCAGCAGAGACTCGACAGGACCCGGTCGGCCCCAGCATTTT.

This chain uses TRBV7-8 with TRBJ2-7; D ambiguous. The CDR3 has 12 amino acids. The germline gives CDR1 SGHVS, CDR2 FQNEAQ. V lost 0 bases to trimming and J lost 9 bases, with 9 bases between them. DNA for the CDR3: TGTGCCAGCAGCTTAGCTTTCCGGGTGCAGTACTTC. Protein product: CASSLAFRVQYF.

The gene calls are TRBV5-4 and TRBJ2-1, with 9 bases matching TRBD2. This CDR3 is 13 amino acids long. Germline V gene lookup returns CDR1 SGHNT and CDR2 YYREEE (reference sequence). J gave up 8 bases and V 4 bases, and 4 bases lay outside the gene matches. This chain's CDR3 is CASSAGGRDEQFF. The CDR3 DNA follows: TGTGCCAGCAGCGCGGGAGGGCGGGATGAGCAGTTCTTC.

In nucleotides, the CDR3 is TGTGCCAGCTCACCATTGCAATACACAGATACGCAGTATTTT. Amino acid sequence: CASSPLQYTDTQYF. The V call is TRBV18, the J call TRBJ2-3; D is unclear. Between the trimmed V and J ends, which lost 2 bases and 2 bases, there was a span of 8 bases. Germline CDR1 reads KGHSH; CDR2 reads LQKENI. This CDR3 has 14 amino acids.

The chain uses TRBV7-9 and TRBJ1-5; D not resolved. This CDR3 has 15 residues. From germline, CDR1 is SEHNR and CDR2 FQNEAQ (reference sequence). V was clipped by 10 bases and J by 1 base, with 17 bases between them. Here the CDR3 reads CATESNEGSNQPQHF. DNA of the CDR3: TGTGCCACCGAAAGTAACGAAGGGAGCAATCAGCCCCAGCATTTT.

The sample holds a few counts of this clone. This chain connects TRBV6-1 to TRBJ1-5, with D unclear. The germline V gene encodes CDR1 MNHNS and CDR2 SASEGT. With 4 bases removed from V and 1 base from J, the gap between germline ends came to 11 bases. The CDR3 is 15 residues long. The CDR3 DNA follows: TGTGCCAGCAGTGTAATGGAAAACAGCAATCAGCCCCAGCATTTT. Residues: CASSVMENSNQPQHF.

The J gene is TRBJ1-2, the V gene TRBV19; no reliable D call. V lost 4 bases and J lost 0, with 15 bases in between. CDR1 and CDR2 (germline): LNHDA, SQIVND (reference sequence). The CDR3 is made up of 16 amino acids. CDR3 loop: CASSRTPSTTNYGYTF. The CDR3 DNA is TGTGCCAGTAGTAGGACCCCATCGACGACTAACTATGGCTACACCTTC. The variable domain in full, with the rest retrieved from reference TRBV19 and TRBJ1-2, is DGGITQSPKYLFRKEGQNVTLSCEQNLNHDAMYWYRQDPGQGLRLIYYSQIVNDFQKGDIAEGYSVSREKKESFPLTVTSAQKNPTAFYLCASSRTPSTTNYGYTFGSGTRLTVV.

This chain connects TRBV5-4 to TRBJ1-2; D possibly corresponds to TRBD1 (5 bases). This CDR3 contains 15 residues. V was cut by 3 bases and J by 5 bases, with 17 bases left in between. The germline gives CDR1 SGHNT, CDR2 YYREEE (reference sequence). DNA for the CDR3: TGTGCCAGCAGCTGGGGGTCCGGGAAGGAGTATGGCTACACCTTC. This codes for CASSWGSGKEYGYTF. The whole variable domain, remainder taken from reference TRBV5-4 and TRBJ1-2, is ETGVTQSPTHLIKTRGQQVTLRCSSQSGHNTVSWYQQALGQGPQFIFQYYREEENGRGNFPPRFSGLQFPNYSSELNVNALELDDSALYLCASSWGSGKEYGYTFGSGTRLTVV.

The genes are TRBV14 and TRBJ2-1, with 7 bases aligning to TRBD2. CDR1 and CDR2 (germline): SGHDN, FVKESK. This CDR3 comprises 16 residues. Unmatched junction bases numbered 6, after V lost 0 bases and J lost 4 bases. CDR3 protein: CASSQDKGLKYNEQFF. As DNA, the CDR3 is TGTGCCAGCAGCCAAGATAAGGGACTAAAGTACAATGAGCAGTTCTTC. Complete variable domain (other parts from reference TRBV14 and TRBJ2-1): EAGVTQFPSHSVIEKGQTVTLRCDPISGHDNLYWYRRVMGKEIKFLLHFVKESKQDESGMPNNRFLAERTGGTYSTLKVQPAELEDSGVYFCASSQDKGLKYNEQFFGPGTRLTVL.

V gene TRBV28 combines with J gene TRBJ2-7, with a possible D match to TRBD1 (6 bases). From germline, CDR1 is MDHEN and CDR2 SYDVKM. The CDR3 is made up of 17 amino acids. Between the trimmed V and J ends, which lost 4 bases and 0 bases, there was a span of 19 bases. The CDR3 region has the DNA TGTGCCAGCAGTTCCCGCGCCGGGACACCAAGCTCCTACGAGCAGTACTTC. Protein product: CASSSRAGTPSSYEQYF.

This chain connects TRBV2 to TRBJ2-1; possibly TRBD2 for D (6 bases). CDR3 length: 14 residues. Per germline, CDR1 SNHLY and CDR2 FYNNEI. The V and J ends lost 6 bases and 6 bases respectively, with 15 bases between them. CDR3 loop: CASRTGAHINEQFF. The CDR3 DNA follows: TGTGCCAGCAGAACGGGAGCCCATATCAATGAGCAGTTCTTC.

The chain employs TRBV6-5 and TRBJ2-2; 9 bases are a match to TRBD2. This CDR3 contains 15 residues. Germline trimming cut 2 bases from V and 6 bases from J; bases unmatched to any gene: 4. CDR1 and CDR2 from the germline V gene are MNHEY and SVGAGI. The CDR3 DNA is TGTGCCAGCAGTTACGCGGCGGGGGGGGCCGGGGAGCTGTTTTTT. Translation gives CASSYAAGGAGELFF.

The chain employs TRBV7-6 and TRBJ2-1; D not resolved. The CDR3 covers 11 residues. V was clipped by 5 bases and J by 5 bases, with 4 bases between them. The germline V gene has CDR1 SGHVS and CDR2 FNYEAQ. The chain's CDR3 is CASSQNNEQFF. For the CDR3, the DNA is TGTGCCAGCAGCCAGAACAATGAGCAGTTCTTC.

The V and J genes are TRBV19 and TRBJ2-2; 8 nucleotides match TRBD2. The V and J ends lost 4 bases and 2 bases, in that order; junction bases with no gene match: 9. Germline loops: CDR1 LNHDA, CDR2 SQIVND (reference sequence). This CDR3 spans 17 amino acids. The CDR3 nucleotides are TGTGCCAGTAGTAGGGGCTCGGCGGGAGGCAACACCGGGGAGCTGTTTTTT. Encoded protein: CASSRGSAGGNTGELFF. Together with reference TRBV19 and TRBJ2-2, the CDR3 gives the full variable domain: DGGITQSPKYLFRKEGQNVTLSCEQNLNHDAMYWYRQDPGQGLRLIYYSQIVNDFQKGDIAEGYSVSREKKESFPLTVTSAQKNPTAFYLCASSRGSAGGNTGELFFGEGSRLTVL.

This chain uses TRBV9 with TRBJ2-3; D is perhaps TRBD2 (5 bases). Deletions cut 5 bases from V and 2 bases from J, with 12 bases between. Germline CDR1 and CDR2: SGDLS and YYNGEE. This CDR3 region has 14 residues. The CDR3 protein is CASSHRRDTDTQYF. CDR3 nucleotides: TGTGCCAGCAGTCATCGTCGGGACACAGATACGCAGTATTTT.

The chain joins TRBV7-8 to TRBJ2-7, with 10 nucleotides matching TRBD2. The CDR3 has 15 residues. From germline, CDR1 is SGHVS and CDR2 FQNEAQ. With V trimmed by 5 bases and J by 5 bases, 9 bases remained unmatched. This CDR3 reads CASSRIAGGQDEQYF. The CDR3, as DNA: TGTGCCAGCAGCCGTATAGCGGGAGGCCAGGACGAGCAGTACTTC. The variable domain in full, completed from reference TRBV7-8 and TRBJ2-7, reads GAGVSQSPRYKVAKRGQDVALRCDPISGHVSLFWYQQALGQGPEFLTYFQNEAQLDKSGLPSDRFFAERPEGSVSTLKIQRTQQEDSAVYLCASSRIAGGQDEQYFGPGTRLTVT.

The gene calls are TRBV18 and TRBJ2-7, with D maybe TRBD1 (5 bases). V shed 4 bases and J shed 3 bases, with 13 bases lying between them. The CDR3 spans 14 residues. Germline lookup yields CDR1 KGHSH and CDR2 LQKENI. Here the CDR3 DNA reads TGTGCCAGCTCACAAGGGGAAGTGAGCTACGAGCAGTACTTC. Translation: CASSQGEVSYEQYF.

J is TRBJ1-1 and V is TRBV19, with D possibly matching TRBD1 (5 bases). Per germline, CDR1 LNHDA and CDR2 SQIVND (reference sequence). Trimming removed 4 bases from V and 5 bases from J, with 11 bases in between. CDR3 length: 13 amino acids. This CDR3 reads CASSTRGGTEAFF. CDR3 coding DNA: TGTGCCAGTAGTACACGGGGGGGGACTGAAGCTTTCTTT.

The chain couples TRBV18 to TRBJ2-2; D is unresolved. The CDR3 runs 14 residues. V dropped 0 bases and J dropped 7 bases, with 9 bases sitting between them. CDR1 and CDR2 (germline): KGHSH, LQKENI. CDR3 DNA: TGTGCCAGCTCACCACCGATTGCGGACGGGGAGCTGTTTTTT. It yields the protein CASSPPIADGELFF.

The rearrangement links TRBV11-2 to TRBJ2-3; D may be TRBD1 (6 bases). Trimming cost V 5 bases and J 5 bases, with 14 bases left between them. The CDR3 has 14 amino acids. Germline V gene lookup returns CDR1 SGHAT and CDR2 FQNNGV. CDR3 in amino acids: CASSLGQIQDTQYF. CDR3 in DNA: TGTGCCAGCAGCCTCGGACAGATACAAGATACGCAGTATTTT.

The CDR3 here is CASSPTGQTGTGELFF. The DNA of the CDR3 is TGTGCCAGCTCACCAACGGGACAGACTGGGACCGGGGAGCTGTTTTTT. The gene calls are TRBV18 and TRBJ2-2, with 7 bases identical to TRBD1. In germline, CDR1 is KGHSH, CDR2 LQKENI. V was pared by 2 bases and J by 5 bases, with 8 bases of the junction left unmatched. This CDR3 has 16 residues.

The chain has TRBV25-1 and TRBJ2-7, with TRBD2 matching 12 bases. Trimming at V came to 5 bases and at J to 7 bases, leaving 12 bases not matched to a gene. Looked up from germline, CDR1 is MGHDK and CDR2 is SYGVNS. The CDR3 length is 16 residues. CDR3 nucleotides: TGTGCCAGCAGTCCGGGACTAGCGGGCTTCGGGCTTGAGCAGTACTTC. It is translated as CASSPGLAGFGLEQYF.